The subject of this entry is one T cell receptor beta chain. Its target is not known. Produced via immunoSEQ multiplex PCR; TCRdb's table is partial and in-frame only. Found here are about 27,000 clones, approximately 86% of them singletons; the top ten hold 1% to 1.3%. This sample is drawn from a study of T cells in narcolepsy. Findings and caveats of the study: In some patient and control memory CD4+ samples, autoreactive clones were absent.

The CDR3 contains 13 residues. CDR1 MNHEY and CDR2 SVGAGI come from the germline V gene. The junction had 3 bases not matched to a gene; V was cut back by 2 bases and J by 7 bases. This receptor was identified in a human donor with narcolepsy. The specimen sequenced was CD45RA- memory CD4+ T cells from PBMCs. This chain joins TRBV6-5 and TRBJ2-5; TRBD1 agrees at 8 bases. This chain's CDR3 is CASSYGTGGTQYF. Here the CDR3 DNA reads TGTGCCAGCAGTTACGGGACAGGAGGGACCCAGTACTTC.